The clone carrying this T cell receptor (beta chain) was seen more than once but under ten times. Its antigen is not known. The data were produced by immunoSEQ multiplex PCR, yet TCRdb's version contains in-frame clones alone and is incomplete. Of some 43,000 clones listed, 60% to 85% are singletons. This entry comes from a study of pediatric ulcerative colitis. Rectal tissue came from one to two pinch biopsies taken at colonoscopy. Per germline, CDR1 SEHNR and CDR2 FQNEAQ (reference sequence). Trimming at V came to 3 bases and at J to 6 bases, leaving 8 bases not matched to a gene. This CDR3 spans 17 amino acids. Points from the study as a whole: A couple of rectal clonotypes were found only in ulcerative colitis patients, all of them.

The V and J genes are TRBV7-9 and TRBJ2-3; TRBD2 matches 14 bases. The material sequenced was gut tissue. This clonotype was obtained from a girl aged 5-17 years with moderate ulcerative colitis. The CDR3, as DNA: TGTGCCAGCAGCTTGCGGGGGGGGACTAGCGGGAGTGATACGCAGTATTTT. Its protein product is CASSLRGGTSGSDTQYF.